This entry lists 22 T cell receptor beta chains sequenced from one sample in a study of beta chain features in type 1 diabetes. What was sequenced were expressed TCRB transcripts, since all of the isolated RNA had been reverse transcribed. Method: immunoSEQ multiplex PCR; TCRdb's copy keeps in-frame clones and lacks some. This table holds 250,000 or so clones, around 68% found once. Sequencing was performed on naive CD4+ T cells from blood. The receptors were gathered from a young man in good health.

This clone has only one observation. This sequence joins TRBV2 and TRBJ2-6; D perhaps matches TRBD1 (5 bases). This CDR3 is 10 amino acids long. V was shortened by 11 bases and J by 13 bases, with 12 bases between the two germline ends. Germline assignment: CDR1 SNHLY and CDR2 FYNNEI. The chain's CDR3 is CAGQSGVLTF. DNA for the CDR3: TGTGCCGGACAATCCGGGGTCCTGACTTTC.

The genes are TRBV6-5 and TRBJ2-6; no definite D call. The CDR3 sequence is 15 residues long. CDR1 and CDR2 from the germline V gene are MNHEY and SVGAGI. Trimming shortened V by 5 bases and J by 2 bases, and 10 bases separated the two germline ends. Here the CDR3 DNA reads TGTGCCAGCAGTCAACTGTCGGCTGGGGCCAACGTCCTGACTTTC. Translated: CASSQLSAGANVLTF.

This clone showed up just a few times. This rearrangement joins TRBV27 to TRBJ2-7; tentatively, D is TRBD2 (5 bases). This CDR3 comprises 15 residues. Looked up from germline, CDR1 is MNHEY and CDR2 is SMNVEV (reference sequence). Trimming cost V 5 bases and J 4 bases, with 18 bases left between them. The CDR3 region is CASSPEGRVWYEQYF. CDR3 in DNA: TGTGCCAGCAGTCCAGAGGGTAGGGTTTGGTACGAGCAGTACTTC.

The chain employs TRBV30 and TRBJ2-4, with 8 bases aligning to TRBD2. V lost 5 bases to trimming and J lost 2 bases; unmatched junction nucleotides: 5. The CDR3 has 14 amino acids. CDR1 is GTSNPN and CDR2 is SVGIG in the germline V gene (reference sequence). CDR3 nucleotides: TGTGCCTGGTCTACGGGAGGGCCCAAAAACATTCAGTACTTC. Amino acid sequence: CAWSTGGPKNIQYF.

The chain uses TRBV2 and TRBJ2-1; TRBD2 aligns across 10 bases. With V trimmed by 8 bases and J by 4 bases, 8 bases remained unmatched. Per the germline V gene, CDR1 is SNHLY and CDR2 is FYNNEI. The CDR3 length is 15 residues. In DNA, the CDR3 is TGTGCCAGCTCCTTTTCGACTAGCGGGTACAATGAGCAGTTCTTC. Its protein is CASSFSTSGYNEQFF.

V usage is TRBV4-3 and J usage is TRBJ2-1, with 7 bases that match TRBD1. V was clipped by 3 bases and J by 0 bases; unmatched bases: 8. Germline V CDR1 and CDR2: LGHNA, YSLEER. This CDR3 has 17 amino acids. The CDR3 loop is CASSQYWDRSSYNEQFF. The CDR3 coding sequence is TGCGCCAGCAGCCAGTACTGGGACAGAAGCTCCTACAATGAGCAGTTCTTC.

This chain connects TRBV6-5 to TRBJ1-2; 9 bases are shared with TRBD1. Germline values: CDR1 MNHEY, CDR2 SVGAGI. Unmatched junction bases numbered 9, after V lost 6 bases and J lost 7 bases. This CDR3 has 14 residues. The CDR3 coding sequence is TGTGCCAGCAGACCACAGGGGGCGATATCTGGCTACACCTTC. It specifies CASRPQGAISGYTF.

This chain connects TRBV30 to TRBJ1-2, with TRBD1 as a possible D gene (5 bases). From germline, CDR1 is GTSNPN and CDR2 SVGIG (reference sequence). CDR3 length equals 12 residues. Trimming took 2 bases from V and 8 from J, leaving 12 bases between them. The CDR3 region has the DNA TGTGCCTGGAGTACAGGCCCGGGGGGCTACACCTTC. Translation gives CAWSTGPGGYTF. Full variable domain (outside the CDR3, taken from reference TRBV30 and TRBJ1-2): SQTIHQWPATLVQPVGSPLSLECTVEGTSNPNLYWYRQAAGRGLQLLFYSVGIGQISSEVPQNLSASRPQDRQFILSSKKLLLSDSGFYLCAWSTGPGGYTFGSGTRLTVV.

The chain joins TRBV25-1 to TRBJ2-5, with D unclear. V lost 2 bases, J lost 3 bases, and 7 bases lay in between. Germline lookup yields CDR1 MGHDK and CDR2 SYGVNS. The CDR3 sequence is 13 residues long. CDR3 DNA sequence: TGTGCCAGCAGTGAAGTACAGAAAGAGACCCAGTACTTC. Amino acid sequence: CASSEVQKETQYF.

J is TRBJ2-5 and V is TRBV28; 7 nucleotides agree with TRBD1. CDR3 length: 14 residues. Germline V gives CDR1 MDHEN, CDR2 SYDVKM. J lost 7 bases, V lost 5 bases, and 10 bases had no gene match. In nucleotides, the CDR3 is TGTGCCAGCAGTACCCGGGACAGCCTCCGGACCCAGTACTTC. Protein product: CASSTRDSLRTQYF. The whole variable domain, filled in from reference TRBV28 and TRBJ2-5, reads DVKVTQSSRYLVKRTGEKVFLECVQDMDHENMFWYRQDPGLGLRLIYFSYDVKMKEKGDIPEGYSVSREKKERFSLILESASTNQTSMYLCASSTRDSLRTQYFGPGTRLLVL.

This clone turned up a few times. The DNA for the CDR3 is TGTGCCTGGAGTGGGAGTGCCTTAGCCAAAAACATTCAGTACTTC. This sequence encodes CAWSGSALAKNIQYF. The chain links TRBV30 to TRBJ2-4; D call uncertain. V was clipped by 1 base and J by 0 bases, with 10 bases between them. The CDR3 extends over 15 amino acids. The germline V gene encodes CDR1 GTSNPN and CDR2 SVGIG (reference sequence).

This clone has a handful of counts. This rearrangement joins TRBV18 to TRBJ2-7, with 7 bases fitting TRBD1. CDR1 KGHSH and CDR2 LQKENI come from the germline V gene. V dropped 5 bases and J dropped 3; count of bases not matched to a gene: 7. The CDR3 length is 14 residues. DNA of the CDR3: TGTGCCAGCTCATCAACCGGGACAGACTACGAGCAGTACTTC. Residues: CASSSTGTDYEQYF.

With respect to this clone: The identical CDR3 is also encoded by other nucleotide sequences in the sample. V is TRBV29-1 and J is TRBJ2-3, with D hard to call. V was pared by 4 bases and J by 2 bases, with 10 bases between. Germline loops: CDR1 SQVTM, CDR2 ANQGSEA. The CDR3 totals 13 residues. CDR3 DNA sequence: TGCAGCGTTGGCGGAAAATACACAGATACGCAGTATTTT. Encoded protein: CSVGGKYTDTQYF.

This sequence joins TRBV9 and TRBJ2-1; D is possibly TRBD2 (6 bases). Trimming pared 4 bases from V and 0 bases from J, leaving 14 bases between. From germline, CDR1 is SGDLS and CDR2 YYNGEE. CDR3 length equals 16 residues. This CDR3 reads CASSPLGGNSYNEQFF. In DNA, the CDR3 is TGTGCCAGCAGCCCCCTCGGCGGGAACTCCTACAATGAGCAGTTCTTC.

This clone was seen a handful of times. The chain combines TRBV30 with TRBJ2-7; 9 bases fit TRBD2. The CDR3 has 14 amino acids. The V gene end was trimmed by 2 bases and the J gene end by 5 bases; junction bases not matched to a gene: 7. Germline CDR1 reads GTSNPN; CDR2 reads SVGIG (reference sequence). The CDR3 loop reads CAWSSLAGPNEQYF. The CDR3 coding sequence is TGTGCCTGGAGTTCACTAGCGGGTCCGAACGAGCAGTACTTC.

This chain uses TRBV2 with TRBJ2-4; D is uncertain. Trimming pared 7 bases from V and 0 bases from J, leaving 13 bases between. This CDR3 is 15 amino acids long. Germline CDR1 is SNHLY and CDR2 is FYNNEI. CDR3 residues: CASIHGSIAKNIQYF. The CDR3 coding sequence is TGTGCCAGCATACACGGGTCCATAGCCAAAAACATTCAGTACTTC.

The table lists this clone with a few counts. J is TRBJ1-5 and V is TRBV30; TRBD1 might be the D (6 bases). V was trimmed by 3 bases and J by 7 bases, leaving 13 bases between them. From germline, CDR1 is GTSNPN and CDR2 SVGIG (reference sequence). The CDR3 contains 13 residues. The CDR3 spells CAWSQLDRQPQHF. CDR3 DNA: TGTGCCTGGAGCCAACTTGACAGGCAGCCCCAGCATTTT.

Comment on this clone: Distinct nucleotide sequences in the sample also encode this CDR3. This rearrangement joins TRBV5-1 to TRBJ2-7, with D hard to call. This CDR3 comprises 12 residues. Looked up from germline, CDR1 is SGHRS and CDR2 is YFSETQ. Trimming cost V 5 bases and J 0 bases, with 6 bases left between them. In DNA form, the CDR3 reads TGCGCCAGCAGTCGAGACTCCTACGAGCAGTACTTC. Protein: CASSRDSYEQYF.

This clone was recorded a few times. This chain links TRBV12-2 with TRBJ2-5; the table's TRBD2 call for D was not verified on the DNA. TRBV12-2 represents a pseudogene. There are 19 residues in the CDR3. The CDR3 loop reads CASRPLPGLAGGPGETQYF. In DNA, the CDR3 is TGTGCAAGTCGCCCCCTTCCGGGACTAGCGGGAGGGCCTGGAGAGACCCAGTACTTC.

This chain links TRBV28 with TRBJ2-7; TRBD2 aligns across 11 bases. Losses at the gene ends were 7 bases for V and 1 base for J; bases not matched to a gene: 15. The germline V gene has CDR1 MDHEN and CDR2 SYDVKM. This CDR3 region has 18 residues. The DNA of the CDR3 is TGTGCCAGCACCACGGGACTAGCGGTAGGCTCTTCTTCCTACGAGCAGTACTTC. Amino acids: CASTTGLAVGSSSYEQYF. The full variable domain, with the rest looked up from reference TRBV28 and TRBJ2-7, is DVKVTQSSRYLVKRTGEKVFLECVQDMDHENMFWYRQDPGLGLRLIYFSYDVKMKEKGDIPEGYSVSREKKERFSLILESASTNQTSMYLCASTTGLAVGSSSYEQYFGPGTRLTVT.

The J gene is TRBJ2-3, the V gene TRBV7-9; TRBD1 or TRBD2 may be the D gene (6 bases each). Germline-derived CDR1 and CDR2 are SEHNR and FQNEAQ (reference sequence). The CDR3 has 16 residues. V lost 1 base to trimming and J lost 3 bases, with 14 bases between them. DNA of the CDR3: TGTGCCAGCAGCTTAGTCCCGGGGGCCGTGACAGATACGCAGTATTTT. The encoded protein is CASSLVPGAVTDTQYF.

This clone was seen a handful of times. The CDR3 region has the DNA TGTGCCAGCAGTAAGGGACAGTCGGATGTTCAGTTCTTC. The encoded protein is CASSKGQSDVQFF. V gene TRBV2 combines with J gene TRBJ2-1; 7 bases are shared with TRBD1. The ends lost 5 bases at V and 13 bases at J; junction bases unmatched: 11. The CDR3 covers 13 residues. The germline CDR1 and CDR2 sequences are SNHLY and FYNNEI.